The 8 T cell receptor beta chains reported below all come from one sample, sequenced in a study of CD8+CD57+ T cells in acquired aplastic anemia. Genomic DNA served as template for TCR beta VDJ and CDR3 profiling. Each CDR3 protein is one row after TCRdb ran MiXCR on the reads. The data contain 200,000 or so distinct CDR3 sequences, 64% of them singletons. Sequenced sample: sorted CD4+, CD8+, or CD8+CD57+ T cells (not recorded which) from PBMCs. Source of these receptors: a human donor with severe aplastic anemia or a healthy control (not recorded which).

CDR3 loop: CATMTSGSKEQFF. The CDR3 DNA follows: TGTGCCACTATGACTAGCGGGTCAAAGGAGCAGTTCTTC. V is TRBV19 and J is TRBJ2-1; 10 bases match TRBD2. Germline CDR1 reads LNHDA; CDR2 reads SQIVND (reference sequence). This CDR3 has 13 residues. With V trimmed by 10 bases and J by 10 bases, 10 bases remained unmatched. The variable domain in full, with the rest retrieved from reference TRBV19 and TRBJ2-1, is DGGITQSPKYLFRKEGQNVTLSCEQNLNHDAMYWYRQDPGQGLRLIYYSQIVNDFQKGDIAEGYSVSREKKESFPLTVTSAQKNPTAFYLCATMTSGSKEQFFGPGTRLTVL.

In regard to this clonotype: A much bigger clone sits one base away, suggesting this may be a read error. The CDR3 does not close with the conserved phenylalanine or tryptophan, likely indicating a read error. The chain carries TRBV14 and TRBJ1-2; TRBD1 matches 10 bases. V lost 4 bases and J lost 5; bases outside the gene matches: 7. This CDR3 region has 15 residues. Germline-derived CDR1 and CDR2 are SGHDN and FVKESK. The CDR3 is CASSLGQGGSYGYTL. CDR3 DNA sequence: TGTGCCAGCAGCCTTGGACAGGGGGGGTCTTATGGCTACACCCTC.

This clonotype was recorded once. This sequence joins TRBV29-1 and TRBJ2-7; D unclear. The V gene lost 4 bases and the J gene lost 3 bases, with 7 bases spanning the gap. The CDR3 contains 11 residues. Germline loops: CDR1 SQVTM, CDR2 ANQGSEA. The CDR3 reads CSVGSYYEQYF. The CDR3, as DNA: TGCAGCGTTGGGTCATACTACGAGCAGTACTTC.

The rearrangement links TRBV20-1 to TRBJ2-3; 8 positions agree with TRBD2. V lost 4 bases and J lost 4; bases outside the gene matches: 7. This CDR3 contains 14 residues. The germline gives CDR1 DFQATT, CDR2 SNEGSKA (reference sequence). CDR3 in amino acids: CSATKGLAPDTQYF. The DNA for the CDR3 is TGCAGTGCTACTAAAGGACTAGCACCAGATACGCAGTATTTT.

This chain uses TRBV24-1 with TRBJ1-1; D not resolved. The CDR3 length is 13 residues. Germline V lookup: CDR1 KGHDR, CDR2 SFDVKD. Trimming shortened V by 5 bases and J by 0 bases, and 6 bases separated the two germline ends. The CDR3 protein is CATSGSLNTEAFF. The CDR3 region has the DNA TGTGCCACCAGTGGCAGCCTGAACACTGAAGCTTTCTTT.

This clonotype has just a few counts. The V gene is TRBV7-2, the J gene TRBJ2-3, with D perhaps assigned TRBD1 or TRBD2 (5 bases each). Germline V gene sequence: CDR1 SGHTA, CDR2 FQGNSA. V dropped 4 bases and J dropped 3 bases, with 14 bases sitting between them. The length of the CDR3 is 15 residues. CDR3 sequence: CASSSNRGGTDTQYF. The CDR3 nucleotides are TGTGCCAGCAGCTCGAATAGGGGCGGGACAGATACGCAGTATTTT.

In this sample, this clonotype turned up once. The rearrangement links TRBV7-9 to TRBJ2-7; 11 bases are a match to TRBD2. Trimming took 3 bases from V and 5 from J; bases not matched to a gene: 6. The CDR3 has 15 residues. The germline V gene has CDR1 SEHNR and CDR2 FQNEAQ (reference sequence). The DNA for the CDR3 is TGTGCCAGCAGCTTCCTAGCGGGGGGCAGTAACGAGCAGTACTTC. Its protein is CASSFLAGGSNEQYF.

DNA of the CDR3: TGTGCCAGTAGTATAGGCGGCAGTTATCAGCCCCAGCATTTT. Its protein product is CASSIGGSYQPQHF. This chain connects TRBV19 to TRBJ1-5; no definite D call. The germline V and J ends were trimmed by 1 base and 5 bases, with 9 bases remaining between them. This CDR3 contains 14 residues. CDR1 LNHDA and CDR2 SQIVND come from the germline V gene (reference sequence).